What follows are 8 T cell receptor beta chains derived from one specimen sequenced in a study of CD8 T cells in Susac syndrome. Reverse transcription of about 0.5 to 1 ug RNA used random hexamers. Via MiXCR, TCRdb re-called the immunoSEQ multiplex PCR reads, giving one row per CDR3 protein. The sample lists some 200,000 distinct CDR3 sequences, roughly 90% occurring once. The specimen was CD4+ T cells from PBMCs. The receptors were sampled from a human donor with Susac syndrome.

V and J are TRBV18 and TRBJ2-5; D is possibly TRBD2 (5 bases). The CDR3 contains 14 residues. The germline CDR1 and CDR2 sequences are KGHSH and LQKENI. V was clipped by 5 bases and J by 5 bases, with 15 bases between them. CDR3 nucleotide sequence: TGTGCCAGCTCATCGGGGATGAACGGGGAGACCCAGTACTTC. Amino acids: CASSSGMNGETQYF.

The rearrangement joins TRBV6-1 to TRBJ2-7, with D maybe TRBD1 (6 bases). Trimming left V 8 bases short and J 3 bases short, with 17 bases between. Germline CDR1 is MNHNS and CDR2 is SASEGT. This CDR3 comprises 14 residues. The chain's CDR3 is CASGGYSGYYEQYF. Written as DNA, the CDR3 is TGTGCCAGCGGGGGCTACTCAGGGTACTACGAGCAGTACTTC.

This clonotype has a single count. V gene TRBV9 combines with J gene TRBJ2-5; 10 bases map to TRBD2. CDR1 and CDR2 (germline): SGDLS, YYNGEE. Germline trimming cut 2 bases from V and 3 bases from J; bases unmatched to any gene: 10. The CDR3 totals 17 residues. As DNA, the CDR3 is TGTGCCAGCAGCGTGGGGGCGGCTAGCGGGGGAGAAGAGACCCAGTACTTC. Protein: CASSVGAASGGEETQYF. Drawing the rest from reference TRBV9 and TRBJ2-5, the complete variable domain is DSGVTQTPKHLITATGQRVTLRCSPRSGDLSVYWYQQSLDQGLQFLIQYYNGEERAKGNILERFSAQQFPDLHSELNLSSLELGDSALYFCASSVGAASGGEETQYFGPGTRLLVL.

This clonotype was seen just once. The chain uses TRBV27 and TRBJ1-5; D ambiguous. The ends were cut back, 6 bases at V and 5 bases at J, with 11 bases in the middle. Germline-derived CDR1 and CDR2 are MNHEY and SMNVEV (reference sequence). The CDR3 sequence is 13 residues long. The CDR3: CASRQTFDQPQHF. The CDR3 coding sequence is TGTGCCAGCAGACAGACATTCGATCAGCCCCAGCATTTT.

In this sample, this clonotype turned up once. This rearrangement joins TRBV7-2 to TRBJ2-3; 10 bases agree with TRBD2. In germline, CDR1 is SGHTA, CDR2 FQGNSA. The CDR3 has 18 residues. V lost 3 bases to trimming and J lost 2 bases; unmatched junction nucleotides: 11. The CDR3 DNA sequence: TGTGCCAGCAGCTTCGAGTTAACTAGCGGGACCGCCACAGATACGCAGTATTTT. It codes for CASSFELTSGTATDTQYF.

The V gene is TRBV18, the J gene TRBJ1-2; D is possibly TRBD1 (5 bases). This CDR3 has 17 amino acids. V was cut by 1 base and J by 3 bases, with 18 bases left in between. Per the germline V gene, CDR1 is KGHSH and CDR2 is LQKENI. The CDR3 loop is CASSPLQGVSEDYGYTF. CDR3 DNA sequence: TGTGCCAGCTCACCACTGCAGGGAGTTTCGGAGGACTATGGCTACACCTTC.

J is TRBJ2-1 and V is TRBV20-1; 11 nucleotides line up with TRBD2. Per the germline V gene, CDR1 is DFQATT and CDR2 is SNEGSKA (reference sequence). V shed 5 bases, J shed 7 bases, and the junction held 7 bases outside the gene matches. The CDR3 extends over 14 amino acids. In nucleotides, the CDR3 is TGCAGTGCTCATAGCGGGGGGGCTCGAAATGAGCAGTTCTTC. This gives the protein CSAHSGGARNEQFF.

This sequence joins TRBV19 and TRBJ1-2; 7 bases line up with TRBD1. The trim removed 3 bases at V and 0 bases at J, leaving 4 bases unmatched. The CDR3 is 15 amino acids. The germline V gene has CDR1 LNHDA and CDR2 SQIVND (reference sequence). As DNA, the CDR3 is TGTGCCAGTAGTATCAAGACAGGGACTAACTATGGCTACACCTTC. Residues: CASSIKTGTNYGYTF.